Shown below are 15 T cell receptor beta chains from a single sample sequenced in a study of CD8 T cells in ankylosing spondylitis (dated by TCRdb to about 2017). Library creation used 5' RACE. Sequencer: Illumina HiSeq 2500. TCRdb ran its own pipeline on the public reads, namely fastp trimming at Q25 and MiXCR clone calling, and kept in-frame beta chains. All rows with the same CDR3 protein become a single entry with the most common DNA and genes. Here the sample has 380,000 or so distinct CDR3 sequences; approximately 20% occur a single time. Of the sample, under 15% falls within the top ten clones. Sequenced input: blood, either unsorted or a sorted T cell fraction (not recorded which). All receptors derive from a male donor with ankylosing spondylitis or in good health (not recorded which).

The chain uses TRBV7-9 and TRBJ1-1; D is uncertain. CDR1 is SEHNR, CDR2 FQNEAQ, per germline (reference sequence). This CDR3 comprises 14 residues. Between the trimmed V and J ends, which lost 3 bases and 7 bases, there was a span of 15 bases. CDR3 protein: CASSFAGSGVEAFF. The CDR3 nucleotides are TGTGCCAGCAGCTTCGCCGGAAGTGGCGTTGAAGCTTTCTTT.

The sample holds a few counts of this clonotype. This chain uses TRBV4-1 with TRBJ2-7, with TRBD2 matching over 7 bases. The CDR3 length is 16 residues. V lost 0 bases to trimming and J lost 1 base; unmatched junction nucleotides: 6. The V gene's germline CDR1 is MGHRA and CDR2 YSYEKL. The CDR3 reads CASSQDVGGVSYEQYF. Here the CDR3 DNA reads TGCGCCAGCAGCCAAGATGTGGGGGGGGTATCCTACGAGCAGTACTTC.

This clonotype was seen a few times. The chain recombines TRBV12-3 or TRBV12-4 with TRBJ2-1; 9 bases match TRBD2. Trimming removed 7 bases from V and 0 bases from J; junction bases left unmatched: 4. The CDR3 runs 15 residues. The CDR3 loop reads CASTEAGGSYNEQFF. In DNA, the CDR3 is TGTGCCAGCACCGAAGCGGGGGGCTCCTACAATGAGCAGTTCTTC.

This clonotype came up a few times. The chain uses TRBV6-2 or TRBV6-3 and TRBJ2-7, with unresolved D. CDR3 length equals 13 residues. Trimming took 7 bases from V and 4 from J, leaving 14 bases between them. The germline V gene has CDR1 MNHEY and CDR2 SVGEGT. The CDR3 nucleotides read TGTGCCAGCATGAGCAACACCCTATACGAGCAGTACTTC. As protein: CASMSNTLYEQYF.

This clonotype was observed a handful of times. As DNA, the CDR3 is TGTGCCACCGTGGGGGGGGGGAACATTCAGTACTTC. Residues: CATVGGGNIQYF. The chain recombines TRBV4-2 with TRBJ2-4; the match to TRBD2 covers 7 bases. Germline CDR1 is LGHNA and CDR2 is YNFKEQ. This CDR3 is 12 amino acids long. V shed 10 bases and J 7 bases; nucleotides not matched to a gene: 7.

This clonotype was counted at least ten times. This chain joins TRBV27 and TRBJ2-3, with TRBD1 as a possible D gene (5 bases). The V end lost 5 bases, the J end lost 2 bases, and 11 bases lay between the germline ends. CDR3 length: 14 amino acids. Germline loops: CDR1 MNHEY, CDR2 SMNVEV (reference sequence). As DNA, the CDR3 is TGTGCCAGCAGTCCGACAGCCTACACAGATACGCAGTATTTT. Its translation is CASSPTAYTDTQYF.

This clonotype was observed a handful of times. The chain employs TRBV2 and TRBJ1-1; 7 nucleotides align to TRBD1. Germline V gene data show CDR1 as SNHLY and CDR2 as FYNNEI. The length of the CDR3 is 17 residues. The V segment lost 5 bases and the J segment 1 base; nucleotides outside the gene matches: 13. The CDR3: CASSMNADRDRNTEAFF. CDR3 bases: TGTGCCAGCAGTATGAATGCCGACAGGGACCGGAACACTGAAGCTTTCTTT.

This chain uses TRBV2 with TRBJ2-7, with 9 bases that match TRBD2. Germline V lookup: CDR1 SNHLY, CDR2 FYNNEI. V trimming: 1 base; J trimming: 5 bases; junction bases outside the gene matches: 9. The CDR3 is made up of 16 amino acids. The CDR3 sequence: CASSEGSGGGRHEQYF. CDR3 DNA: TGTGCCAGCAGTGAAGGTAGCGGGGGAGGTCGCCACGAGCAGTACTTC.

This clonotype was seen more than once but under ten times. This chain links TRBV5-1 with TRBJ2-7; 8 nucleotides match TRBD2. CDR1 and CDR2 from the germline V gene are SGHRS and YFSETQ. The CDR3 has 16 amino acids. Trimming at V came to 1 base and at J to 2 bases, leaving 8 bases not matched to a gene. The CDR3 region is CASSLWTGGMTYEQYF. CDR3 nucleotide sequence: TGCGCCAGCAGCTTGTGGACGGGGGGGATGACCTACGAGCAGTACTTC.

The J gene is TRBJ2-3, the V gene TRBV24-1; TRBD2 aligns across 10 bases. Germline CDR1 and CDR2: KGHDR and SFDVKD. The ends lost 4 bases at V and 2 bases at J; junction bases unmatched: 11. The CDR3 is made up of 18 amino acids. The chain's CDR3 is CATSDRVGTSATTDTQYF. In DNA form, the CDR3 reads TGTGCCACCAGTGACCGGGTAGGGACTAGCGCAACCACAGATACGCAGTATTTT.

The V call is TRBV12-3 or TRBV12-4, the J call TRBJ2-1; 7 bases match TRBD1. The CDR3 runs 15 residues. With 3 bases clipped from V and 4 bases from J, the junction kept 6 bases outside the gene matches. The CDR3 protein is CASSFRQGMYNEQFF. The CDR3 DNA follows: TGTGCCAGCAGTTTTCGACAGGGTATGTACAATGAGCAGTTCTTC.

Only a few counts were recorded for this clonotype. The chain joins TRBV10-2 to TRBJ2-5; 10 positions match TRBD2. V lost 1 base, J lost 5 bases, and 10 bases stayed unmatched. This CDR3 region has 17 residues. Germline V gene data show CDR1 as WSHSY and CDR2 as SAAADI. The CDR3 bases are TGCGCCAGCAGTGAGTTACAGCGGGGGGGCACTAGGGAGACCCAGTACTTC. Protein: CASSELQRGGTRETQYF.

This clonotype was seen ten or more times. The chain is built from TRBV12-3 or TRBV12-4 and TRBJ2-1, with 7 bases matching TRBD1. The CDR3 extends over 13 amino acids. The J segment lost 6 bases and the V segment lost 7 bases, leaving 6 bases of the junction unmatched. The DNA of the CDR3 is TGTGCCAGCACCCAAGGGGGCCCCAATGAGCAGTTCTTC. It translates to CASTQGGPNEQFF.

This clonotype was seen more than once but under ten times. This chain joins TRBV4-1 and TRBJ2-7; 11 bases fit TRBD1. The V gene end was trimmed by 3 bases and the J gene end by 3 bases; junction bases not matched to a gene: 7. The CDR3 length is 16 residues. From germline, CDR1 is MGHRA and CDR2 YSYEKL. CDR3 sequence: CASSQLGQGDGYEQYF. For the CDR3, the DNA is TGCGCCAGCAGCCAGCTGGGACAGGGGGACGGCTACGAGCAGTACTTC.

The chain links TRBV6-1 to TRBJ2-1, with TRBD2 matching over 7 bases. Germline V CDR1 and CDR2: MNHNS, SASEGT. The V and J ends lost 6 bases and 5 bases, in that order; junction bases with no gene match: 13. The CDR3 loop spans 16 amino acids. The CDR3 DNA reads as TGTGCCAGCAGCCTACTACTTAGCGGGTCTCACAATGAGCAGTTCTTC. It codes for CASSLLLSGSHNEQFF.